These 9 T cell receptor beta chains originate from one sample sequenced in a study of cytomegalovirus exposure and HLA in healthy donors. Both 60 Vbeta primers and 13 Jbeta primers went into the PCR. Assay: immunoSEQ multiplex PCR; the TCRdb copy retains only in-frame clones and omits some. The sample lists 150,000 to 200,000 clones; approximately 83% were seen once. The sample was PBMCs. The receptors come from a male donor in good health and CMV-seronegative.

This chain connects TRBV28 to TRBJ2-3, with 7 bases lining up with TRBD2. The CDR3 spans 16 residues. Germline V lookup: CDR1 MDHEN, CDR2 SYDVKM. The V and J ends lost 1 base and 6 bases, in that order; junction bases with no gene match: 10. In nucleotides, the CDR3 is TGTGCCAGCAGTTTATACTCGGGGGGTTCCCCCGATACGCAGTATTTT. Translating it yields CASSLYSGGSPDTQYF.

This chain uses TRBV28 with TRBJ1-1; possibly TRBD1 for D (6 bases). Per germline, CDR1 MDHEN and CDR2 SYDVKM. The V end lost 1 base, the J end lost 6 bases, and 12 bases lay between the germline ends. This CDR3 comprises 14 residues. CDR3 sequence: CASSLSVQGSEAFF. DNA of the CDR3: TGTGCCAGCAGTTTATCGGTACAGGGCTCTGAAGCTTTCTTT.

The chain uses TRBV5-1 and TRBJ2-7; D is perhaps TRBD2 (6 bases). There are 15 residues in the CDR3. Trimming left V 0 bases short and J 6 bases short, with 16 bases between. Looked up from germline, CDR1 is SGHRS and CDR2 is YFSETQ. The chain's CDR3 is CASSLGSAIGGEQYF. The CDR3, as DNA: TGCGCCAGCAGCTTGGGCTCCGCCATCGGGGGCGAGCAGTACTTC.

The chain couples TRBV11-3 to TRBJ2-1; 13 nucleotides match TRBD2. The germline CDR1 and CDR2 sequences are SGHNT and YENEEA. The V gene end was trimmed by 1 base and the J gene end by 5 bases; junction bases not matched to a gene: 2. The CDR3 has 16 residues. The CDR3 loop reads CASSLAGTSGNNEQFF. CDR3 in DNA: TGTGCCAGCAGCTTAGCGGGGACTAGCGGGAACAATGAGCAGTTCTTC.

CDR3 region: CASSQDGLQGASTEAFF. As DNA, the CDR3 is TGCGCCAGCAGCCAAGATGGACTACAGGGGGCGAGCACTGAAGCTTTCTTT. The chain couples TRBV4-1 to TRBJ1-1, with TRBD1 matching 9 bases. Trimming at V came to 0 bases and at J to 4 bases, leaving 9 bases not matched to a gene. The CDR3 consists of 17 residues. CDR1 is MGHRA and CDR2 is YSYEKL in the germline V gene.

This clone has just a few counts. The chain links TRBV7-9 to TRBJ2-7; TRBD2 aligns across 12 bases. Trimming cost V 2 bases and J 3 bases; bases outside gene matches: 5. The length of the CDR3 is 16 residues. Germline V gene data show CDR1 as SEHNR and CDR2 as FQNEAQ (reference sequence). CDR3 nucleotides: TGTGCCAGCAGCTTAATTCTGACTAGCGGGAGCTACGAGCAGTACTTC. Amino acids: CASSLILTSGSYEQYF.

In this sample, this clone turned up once. This CDR3 is also generated by other DNA sequences in the sample. The chain carries TRBV7-9 and TRBJ2-7; 10 nucleotides match TRBD1. CDR1 and CDR2 from the germline V gene are SEHNR and FQNEAQ (reference sequence). CDR3 length: 14 amino acids. V shed 4 bases and J 4 bases; nucleotides not matched to a gene: 4. In DNA, the CDR3 is TGTGCCAGCAGCTCCCGGGACAGGGGTTACGAGCAGTACTTC. Translating it yields CASSSRDRGYEQYF. The full variable domain, rest sourced from reference TRBV7-9 and TRBJ2-7, is DTGVSQNPRHKITKRGQNVTFRCDPISEHNRLYWYRQTLGQGPEFLTYFQNEAQLEKSRLLSDRFSAERPKGSFSTLEIQRTEQGDSAMYLCASSSRDRGYEQYFGPGTRLTVT.

This sequence joins TRBV2 and TRBJ1-4; D perhaps matches TRBD1 (6 bases). The length of the CDR3 is 16 residues. Germline assignment: CDR1 SNHLY and CDR2 FYNNEI. V lost 6 bases and J 2 bases, leaving 16 bases between the germline ends. The DNA for the CDR3 is TGTGCCAGCAGCCACGGGGGGGCGCACACTAATGAAAAACTGTTTTTT. The encoded protein is CASSHGGAHTNEKLFF.

This chain links TRBV14 with TRBJ1-1, with D possibly matching TRBD1 (5 bases). V was trimmed by 2 bases and J by 10 bases, leaving 17 bases between them. Germline V gene sequence: CDR1 SGHDN, CDR2 FVKESK. The CDR3 extends over 14 amino acids. This chain's CDR3 is CASSQYVRGEGAFF. CDR3 nucleotide sequence: TGTGCCAGCAGCCAATACGTACGGGGGGAAGGAGCTTTCTTT.